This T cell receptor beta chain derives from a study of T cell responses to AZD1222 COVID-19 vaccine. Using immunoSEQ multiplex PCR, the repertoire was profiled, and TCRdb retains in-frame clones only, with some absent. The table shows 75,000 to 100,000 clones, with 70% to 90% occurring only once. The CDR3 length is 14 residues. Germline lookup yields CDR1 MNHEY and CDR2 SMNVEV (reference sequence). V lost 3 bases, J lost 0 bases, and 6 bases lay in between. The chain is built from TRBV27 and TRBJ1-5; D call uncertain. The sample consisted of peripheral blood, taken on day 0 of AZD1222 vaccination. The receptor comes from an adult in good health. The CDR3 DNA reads TGTGCCAGCAGTTTTACTGGTAGCAATCAGCCCCAGCATTTT. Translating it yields CASSFTGSNQPQHF.